This entry features one T cell receptor beta chain sequence. Antigen specificity is unknown. Exclusion applied to patients with autoimmune disease history or systemic immunosuppression. Blood sampling was done at baseline, cycle 4 day 1, and cycle 7 day 1. Repertoires were generated with immunoSEQ multiplex PCR, while TCRdb's copy carries only in-frame clones and drops some. The sample lists under 85,000 clones; 93% were seen once. This record comes from a study of OX40 agonist ivuxolimab in advanced cancers. Study information: Every 2 weeks, patients received ivuxolimab intravenously, dosed at 0.01 to 10 mg/kg. Findings of the study overall: Low normalized T-cell clonal expansion was additionally recorded for some nonresponders.

Sequencing was performed on CD4+ or CD8+ T cells sorted from blood, taken in a trial of the OX40 agonist ivuxolimab. The receptor's source is an adult with an advanced solid tumor such as melanoma, head and neck, liver or kidney cancer.

CDR3 protein: CASSYGAPPHNEQFF. The DNA for the CDR3 is TGTGCCAGCAGTTACGGGGCCCCCCCCCACAATGAGCAGTTCTTC. V and J are TRBV6-5 and TRBJ2-1; a weak D match, TRBD1 (5 bases). The CDR3 loop spans 15 amino acids. Per the germline V gene, CDR1 is MNHEY and CDR2 is SVGAGI. V lost 2 bases, J lost 5 bases, and 13 bases lay in between.